The 26 T cell receptor beta chains below come from one sample, sequenced in a study of T cell clonality in common variable immunodeficiency. Study-level results: In common variable immunodeficiency, TCR beta chains reportedly carried fewer deletions and N-nucleotide insertions.

Profiled with immunoSEQ multiplex PCR; TCRdb holds only in-frame clones, not every one. The specimen has more than 30,000 clones, none found just once. For these receptors, no antigen is known. Source material: peripheral blood mononuclear cells. The source of these receptors is a human donor with common variable immunodeficiency.

This clone was observed a few times. From the germline J gene comes the end of the CDR3, since the read stops 3 residues before it. This chain links TRBV7-8 with TRBJ2-5; 9 positions agree with TRBD2. Germline lookup yields CDR1 SGHVS and CDR2 FQNEAQ. V was clipped by 1 base and J by 5 bases; unmatched bases: 11. The CDR3 is 17 amino acids. Incomplete CDR3 DNA: TGTGCCAGCAGCTTAGGGTCCCCTAGCGGGACCGGGGAGACC. It translates to CASSLGSPSGTGET. The CDR3 in its entirety is CASSLGSPSGTGETQYF.

This clone came up a few times. The junction does not match germline at one end; this may be a read error. The missing CDR3 end, 3 residues past where the read stops, is filled in from the germline J gene. V usage is TRBV7-9 and J usage is TRBJ2-7; D may be TRBD1 (6 bases). The CDR3 extends over 14 amino acids. CDR1 is SEHNR and CDR2 is FQNEAQ in the germline V gene (reference sequence). CDR3 DNA (partial): TGTTCCAGCAGCATTACGAGGACAGCATACGAG. The encoded protein is CSSSITRTAYE. In full, the CDR3 is CSSSITRTAYEQYF.

A word on this clone: The read gets to within 3 residues of the CDR3 end, and the germline J gene fills in the rest. The rearrangement joins TRBV2 to TRBJ2-1; 10 nucleotides line up with TRBD2. The V gene end was trimmed by 2 bases and the J gene end by 5 bases; junction bases not matched to a gene: 3. Germline V gene lookup returns CDR1 SNHLY and CDR2 FYNNEI. The CDR3 contains 15 residues. CDR3 sequence reads: CASSERLAGDNEQFF. Incomplete CDR3 DNA: TGTGCCAGCAGTGAACGGCTAGCGGGGGACAATGAG.

Turning to this clone: The read terminates 3 residues ahead of where the CDR3 ends, so the germline J gene completes it. The chain is built from TRBV7-9 and TRBJ1-5, with a weak D call TRBD1 (5 bases). The CDR3 has 15 amino acids. Germline V gives CDR1 SEHNR, CDR2 FQNEAQ (reference sequence). V was cut by 8 bases and J by 4 bases, with 18 bases left in between. This CDR3 is CASAGGDGWNQPQHF. The part of the CDR3 DNA that was read is TGTGCCAGCGCTGGGGGGGACGGTTGGAATCAGCCC.

This clone was observed a few times. With the read ending 3 residues before the CDR3 end, the germline J gene is used to fill in that end. Other DNA sequences of this sample code for an identical CDR3. The chain carries TRBV19 and TRBJ1-2; 8 nucleotides match TRBD1. This CDR3 comprises 14 residues. V lost 6 bases and J lost 3; bases outside the gene matches: 6. The germline V gene has CDR1 LNHDA and CDR2 SQIVND (reference sequence). CDR3 DNA, as far as it was read: TGTGCCAGTAGCGCCAGGGGGCGGGACTATGGC. Residues: CASSARGRDYG. The full CDR3 protein is CASSARGRDYGYTF.

This clone was counted only a few times. Coverage ceases 3 residues before the CDR3 finishes, and the germline J gene fills in the end. The chain is built from TRBV2 and TRBJ2-5, with D possibly matching TRBD1 (6 bases). In germline, CDR1 is SNHLY, CDR2 FYNNEI. V dropped 4 bases and J dropped 2 bases, with 17 bases sitting between them. The CDR3 runs 16 residues. CDR3 region: CASSATGTRGQETQYF. Incomplete CDR3 DNA: TGTGCCAGCAGTGCAACCGGGACACGCGGTCAAGAGACC.

Judged by abundance, this clone is medium-sized. The missing CDR3 end, 3 residues past where the read stops, is filled in from the germline J gene. The chain links TRBV15 to TRBJ2-5, with TRBD2 as a possible D gene (7 bases). Germline values: CDR1 LNHNV, CDR2 YYDKDF (reference sequence). The CDR3 is 16 residues long. With 0 bases removed from V and 5 bases from J, the gap between germline ends came to 16 bases. This CDR3 is CATSRDRQGREETQYF. Incomplete CDR3 DNA: TGTGCCACCAGCAGAGACCGGCAGGGGAGGGAGGAGACC. Supplemented by reference TRBV15 and TRBJ2-5, the full variable domain reads DAMVIQNPRYQVTQFGKPVTLSCSQTLNHNVMYWYQQKSSQAPKLLFHYYDKDFNNEADTPDNFQSRRPNTSFCFLDIRSPGLGDTAMYLCATSRDRQGREETQYFGPGTRLLVL.

Concerning this clone: The missing CDR3 end, 3 residues past where the read stops, is filled in from the germline J gene. The chain is built from TRBV2 and TRBJ1-1; weak D call: TRBD1 (5 bases). The CDR3 contains 15 residues. V was clipped by 4 bases and J by 5 bases, with 17 bases between them. The germline gives CDR1 SNHLY, CDR2 FYNNEI. The sequenced part of the CDR3 DNA is TGTGCCAGCAGTGGAGGGTCAGGGCAGTGGACTGAA. It yields the protein CASSGGSGQWTE. In full, the CDR3 is CASSGGSGQWTEAFF.

As concerns this clone: Read sequence stops 3 residues before the CDR3 end, and the germline J gene provides the missing end. V gene TRBV19 combines with J gene TRBJ2-3; a weak D match, TRBD1 (5 bases). The CDR3 loop spans 16 amino acids. The germline CDR1 and CDR2 sequences are LNHDA and SQIVND (reference sequence). The V gene lost 4 bases and the J gene lost 6 bases, with 20 bases spanning the gap. The sequenced part of the CDR3 DNA is TGTGCCAGTAGTACAATATTTGGCAGCAGGGCGGATACG. Translated: CASSTIFGSRADT. The entire CDR3 protein is CASSTIFGSRADTQYF.

This clone has more than one count but fewer than ten. The CDR3 extends 3 residues past the end of the read, so its final part is completed from the germline J gene. V is TRBV30 and J is TRBJ1-2; D is unclear. CDR3 size: 14 residues. The V end lost 4 bases, the J end lost 7 bases, and 19 bases lay between the germline ends. Germline V lookup: CDR1 GTSNPN, CDR2 SVGIG (reference sequence). CDR3 amino acids: CAWKEKGSVRGYTF. The part of the CDR3 DNA that was read is TGTGCCTGGAAGGAGAAAGGGTCTGTTCGTGGC. Together with reference TRBV30 and TRBJ1-2, the CDR3 gives the full variable domain: SQTIHQWPATLVQPVGSPLSLECTVEGTSNPNLYWYRQAAGRGLQLLFYSVGIGQISSEVPQNLSASRPQDRQFILSSKKLLLSDSGFYLCAWKEKGSVRGYTFGSGTRLTVV.

This clone occurred a few times. The CDR3 end is not reached by the read, which stops 3 residues before it; the germline J gene fills it in. V and J are TRBV5-6 and TRBJ2-5; D is uncertain. The CDR3 extends over 13 amino acids. The V end was cut by 0 bases, the J end by 4 bases, with 7 bases between. CDR1 is SGHDT and CDR2 is YYEEEE in the germline V gene. The part of the CDR3 DNA that was read is TGTGCCAGCAGCTTGGGGCCGGGAGAGACC. As protein: CASSLGPGET. The CDR3 in its entirety is CASSLGPGETQYF.

Regarding this clone: The read terminates 3 residues before the CDR3 end, so the remaining end is supplied by the germline J gene. Other DNA sequences within the sample encode an identical CDR3. The chain recombines TRBV7-3 with TRBJ1-4; 8 nucleotides match TRBD1. Germline-derived CDR1 and CDR2 are SGHTA and FQGTGA. V lost 5 bases, J lost 5 bases, and 13 bases stayed unmatched. The CDR3 consists of 17 residues. The CDR3 bases that were read are TGTGCCAGCAGCCGGACAGGGCAAGGGCTGTGGAATGAAAAA. Translation gives CASSRTGQGLWNEK. The full CDR3 sequence reads CASSRTGQGLWNEKLFF.

Concerning this clone itself: The DNA ends 3 residues before the CDR3 does, and the rest of the CDR3 is filled in from the germline J gene. V gene TRBV7-9 combines with J gene TRBJ2-7; D is possibly TRBD1 or TRBD2 (6 bases each). The V and J ends lost 1 base and 5 bases respectively, with 15 bases between them. The CDR3 consists of 15 residues. Germline CDR1 and CDR2: SEHNR and FQNEAQ (reference sequence). The CDR3 region is CASSLETRGGHEQYF. The DNA read from the CDR3 is TGTGCCAGCAGCTTAGAAACCAGGGGAGGTCACGAG.

Remarks on this clone: The read is 3 residues too short to cover the CDR3 end, so that end is filled in from the germline J gene. The rearrangement joins TRBV2 to TRBJ2-7, with D perhaps TRBD2 (5 bases). Germline-derived CDR1 and CDR2 are SNHLY and FYNNEI. The V end lost 1 base, the J end lost 0 bases, and 13 bases lay between the germline ends. The CDR3 extends over 16 amino acids. The DNA read from the CDR3 is TGTGCCAGCAGTGAAGAGGTCCGGGGAAGCTCCTACGAG. Translation: CASSEEVRGSSYE. The whole CDR3 reads CASSEEVRGSSYEQYF.

This clone was observed many times. CDR3 in amino acids: CASRPERGGWNEQFF. The sequenced part of the CDR3 DNA is TGTGCCAGCAGGCCTGAAAGGGGGGGCTGGAATGAG. The chain links TRBV7-3 to TRBJ2-1; D is possibly TRBD2 (7 bases). The CDR3 end is not reached by the read, which stops 3 residues before it; the germline J gene fills it in. V dropped 6 bases and J dropped 7 bases, with 19 bases sitting between them. This CDR3 has 15 amino acids. Germline-derived CDR1 and CDR2 are SGHTA and FQGTGA.

Ten or more counts support this clone. The CDR3 end falls 3 residues outside the read, so it is completed with the germline J gene. V usage is TRBV11-2 and J usage is TRBJ1-2, with 9 nucleotides matching TRBD1. Trimming took 2 bases from V and 5 from J; bases not matched to a gene: 3. CDR3 length: 14 amino acids. From germline, CDR1 is SGHAT and CDR2 FQNNGV. The CDR3 spells CASSLRGTGYGYTF. The sequenced CDR3 bases are TGTGCCAGCAGCTTAAGGGGGACAGGGTATGGC.

This clone was observed at least ten times. The DNA ends 3 residues before the CDR3 does, and the rest of the CDR3 is filled in from the germline J gene. The chain carries TRBV7-3 and TRBJ1-1; D ambiguous. The CDR3 length is 13 residues. Germline assignment: CDR1 SGHTA and CDR2 FQGTGA. Trimming shortened V by 2 bases and J by 5 bases, and 9 bases separated the two germline ends. This CDR3 reads CASSLEGGTEAFF. CDR3 DNA, as far as it was read: TGTGCCAGCAGCTTAGAGGGTGGGACTGAA.

This clone has a count of ten or more. The CDR3 end is not reached by the read, which stops 3 residues before it; the germline J gene fills it in. The V and J genes are TRBV7-2 and TRBJ1-6; D perhaps matches TRBD1 (5 bases). Germline loops: CDR1 SGHTA, CDR2 FQGNSA. The CDR3 length is 15 residues. Between the trimmed V and J ends, which lost 5 bases and 9 bases, there was a span of 17 bases. CDR3 DNA (partial): TGTGCCAGCAGCCAAATAGACGGGGGGATTTCACCC. As protein: CASSQIDGGISP. The full CDR3 protein reads CASSQIDGGISPLHF.

This clone was counted ten times or more. The CDR3 end is not reached by the read, which stops 3 residues before it; the germline J gene fills it in. The chain couples TRBV10-3 to TRBJ1-5; D is ambiguous. This CDR3 spans 16 amino acids. The V end was cut by 3 bases, the J end by 0 bases, with 12 bases between. Germline-derived CDR1 and CDR2 are ENHRY and SYGVKD. The CDR3 spells CAISDPNGGSNQPQHF. CDR3 DNA, as far as it was read: TGTGCCATCAGTGATCCCAACGGTGGTAGCAATCAGCCC.

At least ten counts were recorded for this clone. Read data end 3 residues before the CDR3 end; the end is taken from the germline J gene. This chain uses TRBV11-2 with TRBJ1-5; D perhaps matches TRBD1 (5 bases). The CDR3 is 14 residues long. The germline CDR1 and CDR2 sequences are SGHAT and FQNNGV. V lost 1 base and J 1 base, leaving 5 bases between the germline ends. CDR3 protein: CASSLGGSNQPQHF. The CDR3 DNA, read in part, is TGTGCCAGCAGCTTAGGGGGCAGCAATCAGCCC.

Note on this clone: The read terminates 3 residues before the CDR3 end, so the remaining end is supplied by the germline J gene. The rearrangement joins TRBV30 to TRBJ2-7; D may be TRBD2 (5 bases). The CDR3 totals 15 residues. Germline lookup yields CDR1 GTSNPN and CDR2 SVGIG (reference sequence). Trimming shortened V by 8 bases and J by 5 bases, and 25 bases separated the two germline ends. The sequenced CDR3 bases are TGTGCCAGTAGTATAATCGGCGGGCGGACCAACGAG. It specifies CASSIIGGRTNE. The full CDR3 protein is CASSIIGGRTNEQYF.

This clone was seen many times. The read ends 3 residues early relative to the CDR3; the germline J gene fills the gap. The V gene is TRBV5-1, the J gene TRBJ1-1, with TRBD1 matching over 7 bases. This CDR3 contains 14 residues. Germline-derived CDR1 and CDR2 are SGHRS and YFSETQ. V was pared by 3 bases and J by 5 bases, with 7 bases of the junction left unmatched. The CDR3 here is CASSSRQGETEAFF. CDR3 DNA, as far as it was read: TGCGCCAGCAGCTCAAGACAGGGAGAGACTGAA.

A note on this clone: Read sequence stops 3 residues before the CDR3 end, and the germline J gene provides the missing end. The chain employs TRBV30 and TRBJ1-6, with D tentatively TRBD1 (5 bases). The CDR3 consists of 13 residues. The V gene lost 2 bases and the J gene lost 10 bases, with 12 bases spanning the gap. From germline, CDR1 is GTSNPN and CDR2 SVGIG (reference sequence). CDR3 amino acids: CAWSIGVGSPLHF. CDR3 DNA, as far as it was read: TGTGCCTGGAGTATAGGGGTTGGATCACCC.

This clone has just a few counts. This CDR3 is CASSESRDTEAFF. CDR3 DNA (partial): TGTGCCAGCAGTGAAAGCAGGGATACTGAA. The chain recombines TRBV2 with TRBJ1-1, with a possible D match to TRBD1 (5 bases). The CDR3 extends 3 residues past the end of the read, so its final part is completed from the germline J gene. In germline, CDR1 is SNHLY, CDR2 FYNNEI. This CDR3 has 13 residues. V dropped 2 bases and J dropped 5 bases, with 9 bases sitting between them.

There are many counts of this clone. Partial CDR3 DNA: TGTGCCAGCAGCTTGCGACACGCCAGTGAAAAA. Its translation is CASSLRHASEK. The entire CDR3 is CASSLRHASEKLFF. The J gene is TRBJ1-4, the V gene TRBV7-2, with D unclear. The CDR3 end falls 3 residues outside the read, so it is completed with the germline J gene. Trimming removed 3 bases from V and 7 bases from J, with 12 bases in between. Germline CDR1 and CDR2: SGHTA and FQGNSA. The length of the CDR3 is 14 residues.

This clone appeared many times. The read ends 3 residues early relative to the CDR3; the germline J gene fills the gap. This chain links TRBV19 with TRBJ2-1, with D possibly matching TRBD1 (5 bases). Trimming left V 5 bases short and J 8 bases short, with 10 bases between. Germline lookup yields CDR1 LNHDA and CDR2 SQIVND (reference sequence). This CDR3 spans 12 amino acids. The CDR3 protein is CASSHQGYEQFF. CDR3 DNA, as far as it was read: TGTGCCAGTAGTCACCAGGGCTATGAG.